Each of the 4 T cell receptor beta chains below was sequenced from the same sample in a study of blood T cell repertoires in COVID-19. Profiling relied on immunoSEQ multiplex PCR, and the TCRdb table lists in-frame clones only, not all of them. The sample yields 150,000 to 200,000 clones, around four fifths seen once. Sequenced input: peripheral blood. The receptors were sampled from a woman aged 25 to 45 with acute or convalescent COVID-19.

The chain couples TRBV30 to TRBJ1-2; D possibly corresponds to TRBD1 (6 bases). The CDR3 covers 12 residues. CDR1 GTSNPN and CDR2 SVGIG come from the germline V gene (reference sequence). V shed 2 bases and J shed 7 bases, with 11 bases lying between them. CDR3 amino acids: CAWSITGSGYTF. The CDR3 DNA reads as TGTGCCTGGAGTATAACAGGGTCTGGCTACACCTTC.

The chain links TRBV27 to TRBJ1-5, with 8 positions matching TRBD1. V was clipped by 5 bases and J by 5 bases; unmatched bases: 5. Germline V gene sequence: CDR1 MNHEY, CDR2 SMNVEV (reference sequence). The CDR3 spans 14 residues. The CDR3: CASSATGVYQPQHF. The DNA for the CDR3 is TGTGCCAGCAGTGCGACAGGGGTTTATCAGCCCCAGCATTTT.

The chain couples TRBV24-1 to TRBJ2-2; 7 positions agree with TRBD2. This CDR3 contains 14 residues. Germline V gene sequence: CDR1 KGHDR, CDR2 SFDVKD. V shed 7 bases, J shed 0 bases, and the junction held 1 base outside the gene matches. In DNA form, the CDR3 reads TGTGCCACCAGGGGGGGGACGAACACCGGGGAGCTGTTTTTT. Its translation is CATRGGTNTGELFF.

This rearrangement joins TRBV24-1 to TRBJ2-1; D may be TRBD1 (6 bases). The CDR3 is 14 residues long. The germline CDR1 and CDR2 sequences are KGHDR and SFDVKD. Trimming took off 4 bases at V and 8 bases at J, with 14 bases between the two ends. CDR3 loop: CATSDLQGRDEQFF. The CDR3 DNA sequence: TGTGCCACCAGTGACCTACAGGGTCGCGATGAGCAGTTCTTC.